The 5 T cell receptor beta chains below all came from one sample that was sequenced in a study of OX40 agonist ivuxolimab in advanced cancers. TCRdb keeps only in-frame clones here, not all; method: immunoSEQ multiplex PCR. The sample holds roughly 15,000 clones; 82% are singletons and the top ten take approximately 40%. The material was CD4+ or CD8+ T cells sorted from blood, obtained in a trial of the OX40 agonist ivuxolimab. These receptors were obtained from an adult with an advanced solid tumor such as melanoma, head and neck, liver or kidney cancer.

CDR3 nucleotides: TGTGCCAGCAGCCCCAGACAGGGGGTTTTTTCCTACGAGCAGTACTTC. This encodes CASSPRQGVFSYEQYF. This rearrangement joins TRBV7-8 to TRBJ2-7, with 9 bases fitting TRBD1. V shed 5 bases and J 1 base; nucleotides not matched to a gene: 9. This CDR3 comprises 16 residues. Germline V gene data show CDR1 as SGHVS and CDR2 as FQNEAQ. The complete variable domain, with remaining parts taken from reference TRBV7-8 and TRBJ2-7, reads GAGVSQSPRYKVAKRGQDVALRCDPISGHVSLFWYQQALGQGPEFLTYFQNEAQLDKSGLPSDRFFAERPEGSVSTLKIQRTQQEDSAVYLCASSPRQGVFSYEQYFGPGTRLTVT.

The CDR3 coding sequence is TGCGCCAGCTCCGGGGGGACAGAGACCCAGTACTTC. Protein product: CASSGGTETQYF. The V and J genes are TRBV4-1 and TRBJ2-5; 7 bases map to TRBD2. The length of the CDR3 is 12 residues. CDR1 MGHRA and CDR2 YSYEKL come from the germline V gene. J gave up 4 bases and V 8 bases, and 4 bases lay outside the gene matches.

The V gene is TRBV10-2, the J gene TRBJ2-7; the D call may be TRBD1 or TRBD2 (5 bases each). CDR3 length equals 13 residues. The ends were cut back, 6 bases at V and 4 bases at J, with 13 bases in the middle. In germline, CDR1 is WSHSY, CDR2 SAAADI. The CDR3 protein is CASRPSREYEQYF. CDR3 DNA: TGCGCCAGCAGGCCCTCCAGGGAGTACGAGCAGTACTTC.

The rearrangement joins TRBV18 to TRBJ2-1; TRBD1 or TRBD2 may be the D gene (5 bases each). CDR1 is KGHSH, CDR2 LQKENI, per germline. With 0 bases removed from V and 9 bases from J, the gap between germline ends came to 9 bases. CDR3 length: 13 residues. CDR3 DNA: TGTGCCAGCTCACCACCGAGGGGCACTGAGCAGTTCTTC. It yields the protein CASSPPRGTEQFF.

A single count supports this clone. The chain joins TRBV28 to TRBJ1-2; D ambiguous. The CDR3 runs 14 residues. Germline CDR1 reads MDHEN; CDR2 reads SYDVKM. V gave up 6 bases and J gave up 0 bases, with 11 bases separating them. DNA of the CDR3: TGTGCCAGCAGGCCAACAGCGACTAACTATGGCTACACCTTC. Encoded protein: CASRPTATNYGYTF.